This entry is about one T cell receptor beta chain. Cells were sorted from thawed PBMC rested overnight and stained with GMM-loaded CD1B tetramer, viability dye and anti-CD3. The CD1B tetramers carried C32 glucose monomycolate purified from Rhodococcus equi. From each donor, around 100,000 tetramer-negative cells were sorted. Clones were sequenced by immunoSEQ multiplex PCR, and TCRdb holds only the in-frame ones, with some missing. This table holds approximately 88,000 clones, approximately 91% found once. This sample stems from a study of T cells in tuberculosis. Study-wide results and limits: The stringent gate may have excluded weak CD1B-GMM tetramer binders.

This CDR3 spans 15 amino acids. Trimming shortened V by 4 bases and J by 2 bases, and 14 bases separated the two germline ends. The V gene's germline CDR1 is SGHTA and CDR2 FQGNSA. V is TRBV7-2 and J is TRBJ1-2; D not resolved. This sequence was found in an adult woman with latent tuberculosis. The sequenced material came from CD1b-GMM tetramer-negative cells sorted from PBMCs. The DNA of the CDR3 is TGTGCCAGCAGCTCACCGTGGCTGGCAAACTATGGCTACACCTTC. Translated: CASSSPWLANYGYTF.